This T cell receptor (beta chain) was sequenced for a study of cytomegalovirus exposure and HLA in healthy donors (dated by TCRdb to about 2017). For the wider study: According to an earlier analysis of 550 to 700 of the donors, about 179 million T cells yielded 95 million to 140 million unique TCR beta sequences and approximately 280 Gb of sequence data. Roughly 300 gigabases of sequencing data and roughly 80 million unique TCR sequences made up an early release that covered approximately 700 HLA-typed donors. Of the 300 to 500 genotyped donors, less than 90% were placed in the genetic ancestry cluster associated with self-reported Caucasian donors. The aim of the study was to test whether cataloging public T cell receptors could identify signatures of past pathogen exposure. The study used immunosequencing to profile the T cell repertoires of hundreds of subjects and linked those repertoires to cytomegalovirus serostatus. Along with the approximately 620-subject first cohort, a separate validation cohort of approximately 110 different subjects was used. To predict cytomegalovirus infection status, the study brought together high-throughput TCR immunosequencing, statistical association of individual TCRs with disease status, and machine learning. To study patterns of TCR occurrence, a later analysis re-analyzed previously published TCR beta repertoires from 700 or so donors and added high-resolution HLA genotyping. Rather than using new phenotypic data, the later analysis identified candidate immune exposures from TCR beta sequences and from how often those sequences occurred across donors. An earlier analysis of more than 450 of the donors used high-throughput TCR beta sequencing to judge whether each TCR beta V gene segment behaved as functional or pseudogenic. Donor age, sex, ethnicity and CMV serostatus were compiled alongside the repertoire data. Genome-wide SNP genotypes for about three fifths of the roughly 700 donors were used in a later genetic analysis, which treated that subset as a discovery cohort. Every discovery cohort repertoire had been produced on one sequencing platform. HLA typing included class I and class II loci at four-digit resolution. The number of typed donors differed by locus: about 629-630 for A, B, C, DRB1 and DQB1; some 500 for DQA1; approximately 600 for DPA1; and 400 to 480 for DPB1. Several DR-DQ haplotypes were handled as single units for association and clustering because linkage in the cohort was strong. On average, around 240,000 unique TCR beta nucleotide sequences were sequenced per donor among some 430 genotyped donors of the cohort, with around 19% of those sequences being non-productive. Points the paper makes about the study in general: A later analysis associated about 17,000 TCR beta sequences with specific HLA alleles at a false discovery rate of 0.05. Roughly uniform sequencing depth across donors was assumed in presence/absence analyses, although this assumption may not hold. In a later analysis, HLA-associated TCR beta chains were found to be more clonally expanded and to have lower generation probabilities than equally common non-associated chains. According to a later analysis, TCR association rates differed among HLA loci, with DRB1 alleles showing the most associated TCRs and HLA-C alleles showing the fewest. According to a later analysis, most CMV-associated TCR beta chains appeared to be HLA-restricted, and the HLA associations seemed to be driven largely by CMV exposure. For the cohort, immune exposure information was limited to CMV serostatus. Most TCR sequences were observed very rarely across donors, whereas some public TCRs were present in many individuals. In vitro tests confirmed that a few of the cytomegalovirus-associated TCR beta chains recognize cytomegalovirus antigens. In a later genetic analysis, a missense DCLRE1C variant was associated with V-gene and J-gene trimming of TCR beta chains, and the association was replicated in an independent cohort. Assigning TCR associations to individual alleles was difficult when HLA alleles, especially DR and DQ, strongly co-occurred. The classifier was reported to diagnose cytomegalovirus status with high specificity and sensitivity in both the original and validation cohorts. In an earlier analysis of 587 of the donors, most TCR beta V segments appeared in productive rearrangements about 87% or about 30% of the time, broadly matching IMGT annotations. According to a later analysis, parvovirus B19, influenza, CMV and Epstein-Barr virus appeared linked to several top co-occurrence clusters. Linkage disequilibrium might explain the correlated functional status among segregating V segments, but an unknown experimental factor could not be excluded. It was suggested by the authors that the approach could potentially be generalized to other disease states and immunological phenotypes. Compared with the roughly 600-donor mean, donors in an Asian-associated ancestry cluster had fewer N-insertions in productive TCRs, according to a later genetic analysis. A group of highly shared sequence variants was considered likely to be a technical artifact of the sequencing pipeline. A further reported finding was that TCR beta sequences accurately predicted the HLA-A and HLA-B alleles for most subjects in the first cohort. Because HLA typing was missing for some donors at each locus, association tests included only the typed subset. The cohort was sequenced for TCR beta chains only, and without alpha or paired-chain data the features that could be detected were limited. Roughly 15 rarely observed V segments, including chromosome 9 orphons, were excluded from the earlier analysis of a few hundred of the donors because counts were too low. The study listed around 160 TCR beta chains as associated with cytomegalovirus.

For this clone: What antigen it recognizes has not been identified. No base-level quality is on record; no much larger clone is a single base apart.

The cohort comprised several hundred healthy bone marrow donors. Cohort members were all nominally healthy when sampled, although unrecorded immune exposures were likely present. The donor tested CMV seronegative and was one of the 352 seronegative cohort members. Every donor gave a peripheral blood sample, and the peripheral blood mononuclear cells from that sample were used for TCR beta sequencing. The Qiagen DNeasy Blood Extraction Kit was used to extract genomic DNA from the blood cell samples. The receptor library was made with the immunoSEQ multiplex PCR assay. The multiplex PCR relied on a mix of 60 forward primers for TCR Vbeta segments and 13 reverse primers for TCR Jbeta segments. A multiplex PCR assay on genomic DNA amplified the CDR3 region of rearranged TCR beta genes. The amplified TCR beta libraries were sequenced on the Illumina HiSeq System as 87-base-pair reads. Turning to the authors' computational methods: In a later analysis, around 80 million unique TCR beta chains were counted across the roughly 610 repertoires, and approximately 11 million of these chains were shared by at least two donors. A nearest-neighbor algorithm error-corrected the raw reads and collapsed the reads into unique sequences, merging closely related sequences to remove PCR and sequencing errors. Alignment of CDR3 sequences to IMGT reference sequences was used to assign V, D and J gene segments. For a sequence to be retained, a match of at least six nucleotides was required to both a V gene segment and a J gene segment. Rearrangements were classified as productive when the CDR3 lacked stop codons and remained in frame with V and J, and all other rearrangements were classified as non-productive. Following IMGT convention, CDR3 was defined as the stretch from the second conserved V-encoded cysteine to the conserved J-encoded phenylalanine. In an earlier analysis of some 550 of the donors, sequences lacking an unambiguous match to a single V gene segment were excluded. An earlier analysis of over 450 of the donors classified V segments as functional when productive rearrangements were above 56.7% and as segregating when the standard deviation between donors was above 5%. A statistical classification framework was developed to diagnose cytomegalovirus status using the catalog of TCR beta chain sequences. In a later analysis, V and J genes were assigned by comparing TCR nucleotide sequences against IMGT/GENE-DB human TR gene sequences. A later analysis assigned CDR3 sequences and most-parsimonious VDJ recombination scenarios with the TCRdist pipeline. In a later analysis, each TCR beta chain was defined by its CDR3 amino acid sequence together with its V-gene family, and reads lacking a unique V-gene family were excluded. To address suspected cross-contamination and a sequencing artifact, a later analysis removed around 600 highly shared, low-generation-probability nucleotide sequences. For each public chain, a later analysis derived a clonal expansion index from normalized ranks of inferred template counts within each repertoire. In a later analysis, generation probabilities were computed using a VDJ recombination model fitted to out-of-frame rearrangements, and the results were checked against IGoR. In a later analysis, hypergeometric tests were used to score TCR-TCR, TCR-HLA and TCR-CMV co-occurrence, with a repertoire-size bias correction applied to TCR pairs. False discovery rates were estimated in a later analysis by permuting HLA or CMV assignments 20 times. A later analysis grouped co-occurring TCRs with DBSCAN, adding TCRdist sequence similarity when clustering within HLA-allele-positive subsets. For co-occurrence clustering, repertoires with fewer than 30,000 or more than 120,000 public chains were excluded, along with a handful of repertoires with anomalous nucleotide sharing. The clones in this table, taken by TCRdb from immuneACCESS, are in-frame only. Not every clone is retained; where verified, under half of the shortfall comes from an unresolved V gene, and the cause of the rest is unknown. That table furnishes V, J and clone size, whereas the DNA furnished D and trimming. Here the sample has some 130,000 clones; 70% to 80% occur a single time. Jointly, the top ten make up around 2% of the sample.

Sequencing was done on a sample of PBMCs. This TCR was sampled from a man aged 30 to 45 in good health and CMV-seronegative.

The CDR3 is CASSMGPGNQPQHF. The sequenced DNA: TGTGCCAGTAGTATGGGGCCAGGAAATCAGCCCCAGCATTTT. Rearrangement joined TRBV19 to TRBJ1-5, and perhaps TRBD1 as D gene, on 5 matching bases. Inclusive of the bounding cysteine and phenylalanine, the CDR3 is 14 residues long. The sequence is cut down to CDR3 DNA, 42 bases in frame from base 1. V is clipped by 3 bases and J by 4 bases, and the sequence between their germline boundaries is 10 bases long. The CDR1 and CDR2 encoded by the germline V gene (reference sequence) are LNHDA and SQIVND.